Included here is one T cell receptor (beta chain) sequence, with context. Its antigen is not yet known. Base qualities were left out, and no much larger clone turns up one base away. This sample was taken from a study of blood T cell repertoires in COVID-19 (dated by TCRdb to the early 2020s). For the study in its entirety: Samples from collaborators originated in the United States, Italy and Spain and spanned both the acute and convalescent phases of COVID-19. The repertoires were released in a freely available public database intended as a resource for research on the immune response to SARS-CoV-2. Deeply sampled blood TCRbeta repertoires from subjects exposed to, actively infected with, or recovered from COVID-19 were included in the dataset. Samples came from the ongoing ImmuneRACE study (first 160 participants) plus 1,254 subjects from 6 global collaborators. Where available, HLA class I and class II types were taken from metadata supplied by the sample provider and were not determined by assay-based typing. The material from the prospective study consisted of cDNA or gDNA derived from T cells, B-cell-depleted T cells, or PBMCs. Nearly every sample came with metadata listing a de-identified subject ID, COVID-19 status, age in years and sex. Overall study outcomes, separate from this receptor: The quantity of clinical and demographic metadata differed by source and by participant and was supplied without curation.

Between the V and J ends, shortened by 6 bases and 2 bases respectively, the junction contains 11 bases. The CDR3 goes from the cysteine to the phenylalanine over 15 residues. The read is trimmed to its CDR3 DNA, 45 bases read in frame from base 1. The germline V gene specifies MGHDK as CDR1 and SYGVNS as CDR2. In the prospective study, participants were roughly 18 to 100 years old, resided in around 25 geographic areas of the United States, and were enrolled through a virtual design. In the prospective study, participants were assigned to cohorts based on the clinical history participants reported in a screening survey and a study questionnaire. A participant counted as exposed if, within 2 weeks of entering the study, that participant had been in contact with someone who had a PCR-confirmed or clinician-diagnosed COVID-19 case. Each participant in the prospective study had whole blood, serum and a nasopharyngeal or oropharyngeal swab collected by mobile phlebotomists. Additional blood draws and questionnaires over an approximately 2-month period could optionally be provided by prospective study participants. Before DNA extraction, prospective study blood samples were shipped either frozen or at room temperature.

TCRbeta CDR3 regions were amplified from genomic DNA by means of the immunoSEQ Assay, a bias-controlled multiplex PCR. The original pipeline was this. Within the assay, amplification of reference gene primers was used to estimate how many nucleated cells each sample contained. Sequence reads were collapsed and filtered to measure the absolute abundance of every unique TCRbeta CDR3 rearrangement. For each sample, productive Simpson clonality was calculated as the square root of Simpson's diversity index over productive rearrangements. Imported from immuneACCESS, the table was reduced by TCRdb to in-frame sequences with V and J called. These copies leave out some clones; in studies compared against another copy, an unresolved V gene accounts for under half, and the cause of the remainder is not known. V, J and clone size were drawn from that table, and D and trimming were deduced from the DNA. Recorded for this sample are a few hundred thousand clones; about 85% of them occurred a single time. Jointly, the top ten make up 6.6% of the sample.

The chain is encoded by TRBV25-1 joined to TRBJ1-6; the D segment cannot be called with confidence. This TCR was sampled from a woman in her forties or fifties who had been exposed to COVID-19. Material: PBMCs or T cells enriched from blood (not recorded which). The base sequence is TGTGCCAGCAGGGAGGGTATGGCCTATAATTCACCCCTCCACTTT. Translated, it gives CASREGMAYNSPLHF.